This TCR beta chain came from a study of tumor-infiltrating lymphocytes in localized non-small cell lung cancer. Sequenced by immunoSEQ multiplex PCR; TCRdb stores in-frame clones only, minus some. This table holds 15,000 to 20,000 clones, more than 70% found once. The germline V gene encodes CDR1 SNHLY and CDR2 FYNNEI. This CDR3 region has 11 residues. V was cut by 9 bases and J by 9 bases, with 12 bases left in between. This clonotype originated in a human donor with non-small cell lung cancer. Material for sequencing was uninvolved lung tissue not adjacent to the tumor. V and J are TRBV2 and TRBJ1-3, with D possibly being TRBD1 (5 bases). For the CDR3, the DNA is TGTGCCAGTAGGGAAGGGGTCACCATATATTTT. This encodes CASREGVTIYF.